These 10 T cell receptor beta chains originate from one sample sequenced in a study of control samples from healthy donors and cancer patients. The protocol was immunoSEQ multiplex PCR, while the TCRdb copy is restricted to in-frame clones and leaves out a portion. Of about 160,000 clones listed, just over 90% are singletons. Sequenced sample: blood. These receptors originate from an older woman in good health.

The chain has TRBV27 and TRBJ2-3; the D gene is possibly TRBD2 (6 bases). Trimming removed 0 bases from V and 0 bases from J, with 19 bases in between. CDR3 length: 19 residues. The V gene's germline CDR1 is MNHEY and CDR2 SMNVEV (reference sequence). The CDR3 nucleotides are TGTGCCAGCAGTTTATCGTGGGCGGGATTCGTCCCTAGCACAGATACGCAGTATTTT. Amino acid sequence: CASSLSWAGFVPSTDTQYF.

This sequence joins TRBV6-5 and TRBJ2-2; tentatively, D is TRBD1 (6 bases). The CDR3 sequence is 14 residues long. The V gene's germline CDR1 is MNHEY and CDR2 SVGAGI. The germline V and J ends were trimmed by 6 bases and 3 bases, with 11 bases remaining between them. The CDR3 region is CASSYYRDTGELFF. The DNA of the CDR3 is TGTGCCAGCAGCTATTACAGGGACACCGGGGAGCTGTTTTTT.

The V and J genes are TRBV7-3 and TRBJ2-2; the match to TRBD1 covers 10 bases. Germline-derived CDR1 and CDR2 are SGHTA and FQGTGA. V lost 2 bases to trimming and J lost 5 bases; unmatched junction nucleotides: 5. There are 16 residues in the CDR3. The chain's CDR3 is CASSLLGQGLTGELFF. In DNA, the CDR3 is TGTGCCAGCAGCTTACTGGGACAGGGGTTGACCGGGGAGCTGTTTTTT.

CDR3: CASSQRGNEKLFF. The CDR3 DNA sequence: TGTGCCAGCAGCCAAAGAGGAAATGAAAAACTGTTTTTT. The rearrangement joins TRBV16 to TRBJ1-4; D is uncertain. CDR3 length: 13 residues. Trimming took 2 bases from V and 5 from J, leaving 6 bases between them. Germline V gives CDR1 KGHSY, CDR2 FQNENV.

This clone was observed once. The chain couples TRBV6-5 to TRBJ1-2, with D possibly being TRBD1 (6 bases). The CDR3 runs to 15 residues. Trimming took 9 bases from V and 4 from J, leaving 21 bases between them. Germline CDR1 and CDR2: MNHEY and SVGAGI. The CDR3 loop reads CASRGFTGIGYGYTF. The CDR3 bases are TGTGCCAGTAGGGGATTTACAGGGATAGGCTATGGCTACACCTTC.

The V and J genes are TRBV5-1 and TRBJ2-3, with D perhaps assigned TRBD1 or TRBD2 (5 bases each). Trimming removed 9 bases from V and 2 bases from J, with 16 bases in between. Germline V gives CDR1 SGHRS, CDR2 YFSETQ. CDR3 length equals 14 residues. The CDR3 bases are TGCGCCACCTCCCCGGGGCGATACACAGATACGCAGTATTTT. Translation: CATSPGRYTDTQYF.

This chain connects TRBV19 to TRBJ2-7; D is undetermined. The CDR3 sequence is 13 residues long. Germline-derived CDR1 and CDR2 are LNHDA and SQIVND (reference sequence). Trimming pared 6 bases from V and 7 bases from J, leaving 16 bases between. The CDR3 DNA sequence: TGTGCCAGTAGAGGTGTCACCCGCCGGGAGCAGTACTTC. Protein product: CASRGVTRREQYF.

V usage is TRBV7-8 and J usage is TRBJ2-7; the D gene could be TRBD1 or TRBD2 (5 bases each). The germline CDR1 and CDR2 sequences are SGHVS and FQNEAQ. The V end was cut by 5 bases, the J end by 4 bases, with 9 bases between. This CDR3 has 12 residues. CDR3 DNA sequence: TGTGCCAGCAGCGGGGGAGAATACGAGCAGTACTTC. Its translation is CASSGGEYEQYF.

This sequence joins TRBV3-1 (or the pseudogene TRBV3-2) and TRBJ2-1; tentatively, D is TRBD1 (5 bases). The germline V and J ends were trimmed by 4 bases and 4 bases, with 14 bases remaining between them. Germline loops: CDR1 LGHDT, CDR2 YNNKEL (reference sequence). The CDR3 extends over 15 amino acids. CDR3 residues: CASSLGQTEYNEQFF. Written as DNA, the CDR3 is TGTGCCAGCAGCCTCGGACAAACAGAGTACAATGAGCAGTTCTTC.

The rearrangement uses TRBV28 and TRBJ2-7, with D unclear. V dropped 4 bases and J dropped 2 bases, with 6 bases sitting between them. The CDR3 is 12 residues long. CDR1 and CDR2 from the germline V gene are MDHEN and SYDVKM. The CDR3 DNA follows: TGTGCCAGCAGTTCTGTCGCCTACGAGCAGTACTTC. Translated: CASSSVAYEQYF. Based on the CDR3 plus reference TRBV28 and TRBJ2-7, the full variable domain is DVKVTQSSRYLVKRTGEKVFLECVQDMDHENMFWYRQDPGLGLRLIYFSYDVKMKEKGDIPEGYSVSREKKERFSLILESASTNQTSMYLCASSSVAYEQYFGPGTRLTVT.